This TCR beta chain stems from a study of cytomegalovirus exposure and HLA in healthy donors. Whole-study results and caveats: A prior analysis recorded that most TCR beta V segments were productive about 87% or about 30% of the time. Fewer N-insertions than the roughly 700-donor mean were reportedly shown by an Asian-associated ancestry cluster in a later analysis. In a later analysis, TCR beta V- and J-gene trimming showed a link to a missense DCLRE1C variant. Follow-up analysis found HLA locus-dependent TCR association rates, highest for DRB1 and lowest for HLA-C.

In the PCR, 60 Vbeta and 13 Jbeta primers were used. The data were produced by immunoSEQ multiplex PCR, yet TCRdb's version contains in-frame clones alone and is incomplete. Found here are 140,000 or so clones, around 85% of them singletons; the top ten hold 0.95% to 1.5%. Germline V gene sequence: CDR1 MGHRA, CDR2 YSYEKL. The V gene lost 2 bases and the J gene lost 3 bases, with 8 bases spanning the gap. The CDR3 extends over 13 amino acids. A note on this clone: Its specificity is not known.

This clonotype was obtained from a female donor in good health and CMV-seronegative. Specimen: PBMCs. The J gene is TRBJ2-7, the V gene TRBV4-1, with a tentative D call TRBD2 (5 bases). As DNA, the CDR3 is TGCGCCAGCAGCCAATTGGACTTCTACGAGCAGTACTTC. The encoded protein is CASSQLDFYEQYF.